This T cell receptor (beta chain) was observed in a study of STAT3 mutations in large granular lymphocyte leukemia (dated by TCRdb to the late 2010s). With respect to the entire study: About half of the T-LGLL patients who underwent longitudinal sequencing carried canonical activating STAT3 mutations. From an initial cohort of approximately 200 LGL patients, approximately 18 representative T-LGLL cases were selected for longitudinal TCRbeta and STAT3 sequencing. Patients with T-cell large granular lymphocyte leukemia underwent serial deep sequencing of TCRbeta CDR3 and STAT3 to reconstruct clonal hierarchy and dynamics. As controls within the study, two patients with natural killer LGL leukemia were also sequenced longitudinally. Over half of the T-LGLL patients were given one or more immunosuppressive therapy regimens, and approximately 41% of the treated patients had a hematologic response. Patients were sequenced at roughly 3.8 time points on average, with the number of samplings per patient ranging from 2 to 8.

Study-level results and caveats: Several patients had a dominant TCR clone burden greater than the STAT3 mutant burden, which suggests that the STAT3 mutation arose secondarily within a clone that had already expanded. In about 30% of the 18 patients, TCR clonotype switching occurred after therapy, and every newly emerging clone was STAT3 wild type. Because no samples were available when a clone first appeared, clonal expansion was inferred from samplings taken at other points. Because codominant clonotypes persisted in some patients, a small but highly pathogenic clone may have been missed. Linking therapy response to changes in TCR clonal burden was complicated by variable intervals between samplings and by differing treatment regimens. At least one immunodominant TCRbeta clonotype was identified in every T-LGLL patient, and multiple immunodominant subclonotypes were identified in about half of the T-LGLL patients.

Notes on this clone: Its binding antigen is unknown. No base quality information exists; no much larger clone differs at one position.

TCRbeta libraries were sequenced on an Illumina MiSeq, and an average of about 40,000 productive templates per sample was obtained. TCRbeta CDR3 libraries were generated with the immunoSEQ assay using multiplex PCR amplification. As for the original processing: Repertoire diversity was computed as previously defined, with values near 0 indicating extremely monoclonal samples. Entries here come from immuneACCESS through TCRdb and include only in-frame sequences with V and J called. Some clones fail to appear in such tables; in the studies checked, an unresolved V gene covers under half of the shortfall, and the cause of the remainder is unknown. V, J and clone size are those of that table, while D and trimming were read from the DNA. The sample table records some 17,000 clones; approximately 85% of these occur just once. 8.6% of the sample goes to the ten largest clones. The same DNA, extracted from blood mononuclear cells, served for both the TCR sequencing and the STAT3 sequencing.

The clonotype originates from a man aged 45-65 years with T-cell large granular lymphocyte leukemia. Some clones in this sample may be carry-over from other donors' samples. The age is the age at diagnosis. The sample taken for sequencing was peripheral blood mononuclear cells.

The DNA reads as follows: TGTGCCAGCGGCCTACAGGGACGGCAGTACTTC. It is translated as CASGLQGRQYF. The chain is encoded by TRBV2 joined to TRBJ2-7; a tentative D call is TRBD1 (6 bases match). V is reduced by 8 bases and J by 9 bases, leaving a spacing of 14 bases between them. The CDR3 sequence holds 11 residues, the cysteine and phenylalanine included. The kept DNA is CDR3 alone, 33 bases in frame from the first base. CDR1 SNHLY and CDR2 FYNNEI were looked up in the germline V gene.